The sequence of this T cell receptor beta chain was determined in a study of T cell responses to AZD1222 COVID-19 vaccine. CDR1 is LGHDT and CDR2 is YNNKEL in the germline V gene (reference sequence). The CDR3 covers 15 residues. V gave up 4 bases and J gave up 5 bases; unmatched junction bases: 9. Here immunoSEQ multiplex PCR was the method, and the copy in TCRdb shows in-frame clones only, minus some. The repertoire holds 95,000 to 110,000 clones, with 87% as singletons. Pooling was applied to second doses at about 4 or about 12 weeks. Concerning this clone itself: Antigen: not known.

Study results and limitations: Most donors were white British and more were female, and clonal diversity was possibly underestimated. Spike-specific TCR breadth and depth both grew after two AZD1222 doses.

This clonotype was obtained from an adult who received the AZD1222 COVID-19 vaccine. The chain combines TRBV3-1 (or the pseudogene TRBV3-2) with TRBJ2-7; 9 bases align to TRBD1. Sequencing used peripheral blood, obtained 28 days after the second AZD1222 dose. The CDR3 DNA reads TGTGCCAGCAGCCTCCGGGACAGGGCCGTCCACGAGCAGTACTTC. It specifies CASSLRDRAVHEQYF.